Each of the 6 T cell receptor beta chains below was sequenced from the same sample in a study of tissue T cells after allogeneic stem cell transplantation. The time point denotes: mouse harvest day 14 after allogeneic transplant. Mouse grafts combined 10^7 T-cell-depleted bone marrow cells with 10^6 splenic CD5+ T cells. Only in-frame clones appear in the TCRdb table, and some are missing; sequencing was by immunoSEQ multiplex PCR. The repertoire has 2,500 to 3,000 clones, 35% to 45% of them found once; the top ten carry 27%. Sequenced: gut tissue. The receptor set was obtained from a female BALB/c mouse given C57BL/6 T cells with graft-versus-host disease after an allogeneic hematopoietic cell transplant.

This clone counts as large. Gene names are the mouse ones. This chain's CDR3 is CASGEGLGGFQDTQYF. The covered CDR3 bases are TGTGCCAGCGGTGAGGGACTGGGGGGGTTCCAAGACACCCAGTAC. The V and J genes are TRBV13-2 and TRBJ2-5; 13 bases are a match to TRBD2. The read terminates 1 residue ahead of where the CDR3 ends, so the germline J gene completes it. The CDR3 totals 16 residues. Germline trimming cut 2 bases from V and 2 bases from J; bases unmatched to any gene: 2. CDR1 and CDR2 from the germline V gene are NNHNN and SYGAGS (reference sequence).

Concerning this clone: Gene names are the mouse ones. Coverage ceases 1 residue before the CDR3 finishes, and the germline J gene fills in the end. V gene TRBV26 combines with J gene TRBJ2-5; D ambiguous. V shed 2 bases and J shed 3 bases, with 6 bases lying between them. Germline CDR1 KGHPV, CDR2 FQNQEV (reference sequence). The CDR3 consists of 13 residues. The CDR3: CASSLPGQDTQYF. The CDR3 DNA, read in part, is TGTGCCAGCAGTCTGCCGGGGCAAGACACCCAGTAC.

Worth noting for this clone: The gene names here belong to mouse. The read terminates 1 residue ahead of where the CDR3 ends, so the germline J gene completes it. The chain is built from TRBV3 and TRBJ2-5, with TRBD2 matching 11 bases. Trimming cost V 4 bases and J 4 bases; bases outside gene matches: 1. Per germline, CDR1 SNHLY and CDR2 FYNGKV (reference sequence). This CDR3 contains 14 residues. The covered CDR3 bases are TGTGCCAGCAGCTGGGACTGGGGGAAAGACACCCAGTAC. This gives the protein CASSWDWGKDTQY. The full CDR3 sequence reads CASSWDWGKDTQYF.

On this clone: Genes here carry mouse names. The DNA ends 1 residue before the CDR3 does, and the rest of the CDR3 is filled in from the germline J gene. This rearrangement joins TRBV26 to TRBJ1-1; D is uncertain. CDR3 length: 13 residues. CDR1 and CDR2 from the germline V gene are KGHPV and FQNQEV (reference sequence). Trimming took 6 bases from V and 0 from J, leaving 8 bases between them. CDR3 sequence: CASSLTSNTEVFF. The CDR3 DNA, read in part, is TGTGCCAGCAGCTTGACGTCAAACACAGAAGTCTTC.

A single count supports this clone. Gene labels here are mouse ones. The CDR3 end falls 1 residue outside the read, so it is completed with the germline J gene. The V call is TRBV24, the J call TRBJ2-1; TRBD2 matches at 13 bases. The ends lost 2 bases at V and 1 base at J; junction bases unmatched: 2. The germline V gene encodes CDR1 KGHTA and CDR2 FRNEEI. The length of the CDR3 is 17 residues. CDR3: CASSLPGLGGNYAEQFF. CDR3 DNA (partial): TGTGCCAGCAGTCTGCCGGGACTGGGGGGGAACTATGCTGAGCAGTTC.

A remark on this clone: Gene names are mouse gene names. The read terminates 1 residue before the CDR3 end, so the remaining end is supplied by the germline J gene. V gene TRBV12-1 combines with J gene TRBJ2-4; D possibly matches TRBD1 or TRBD2 (5 bases each). This CDR3 is built from 13 residues. Germline CDR1 and CDR2: SGHSN and HYEKVE. Between the trimmed V and J ends, which lost 2 bases and 4 bases, there was a span of 9 bases. This CDR3 reads CASSPRGKNTLYF. The sequenced part of the CDR3 DNA is TGTGCCAGCTCTCCCCGGGGGAAAAACACCTTGTAC.